The next 18 T cell receptor beta chains were all read from a single sample in a study of T cells after yellow fever vaccination. TCRdb called the 5' RACE reads again in MiXCR, with one record for every CDR3 protein. The data show 300,000 or so distinct CDR3 sequences, approximately 8% seen once. Sequencing used PBMCs, obtained approximately 40 days after the first yellow fever vaccination. All receptors come from a man between 18 and 29 years old who received the YFV17D yellow fever vaccine.

This clonotype was found a few times. The chain recombines TRBV20-1 with TRBJ1-5; D gene uncertain. This CDR3 is built from 13 residues. Germline V gene sequence: CDR1 DFQATT, CDR2 SNEGSKA (reference sequence). V lost 5 bases and J lost 9, with 17 bases in between. The CDR3 bases are TGCAGTGCTCTCGGGCGAGTCGCTGCGCCCCAGCATTTT. Translating it yields CSALGRVAAPQHF.

This chain links TRBV5-1 with TRBJ2-7; D call uncertain. CDR3 length: 13 residues. V lost 0 bases and J lost 7, with 11 bases in between. Germline CDR1 and CDR2: SGHRS and YFSETQ. DNA of the CDR3: TGCGCCAGCAGCTTGGCTGGGATGGAGGAGCAGTACTTC. Translation: CASSLAGMEEQYF.

There are many counts of this clonotype. The rearrangement joins TRBV7-8 to TRBJ2-3, with D perhaps matching TRBD1 or TRBD2 (5 bases each). This CDR3 is built from 16 residues. Trimming took off 5 bases at V and 2 bases at J, with 17 bases between the two ends. Germline V gene lookup returns CDR1 SGHVS and CDR2 FQNEAQ. For the CDR3, the DNA is TGTGCCAGCAGCCCCAGGGCGGGCAGGCCCACAGATACGCAGTATTTT. Protein product: CASSPRAGRPTDTQYF.

This clonotype was counted a few times. The chain employs TRBV27 and TRBJ2-4; D is possibly TRBD1 or TRBD2 (6 bases each). The V end was cut by 6 bases, the J end by 0 bases, with 18 bases between. CDR3 size: 17 residues. Per the germline V gene, CDR1 is MNHEY and CDR2 is SMNVEV (reference sequence). As DNA, the CDR3 is TGTGCCAGCAGCGGTAACGGGGGCCCGACAGCCAAAAACATTCAGTACTTC. Its translation: CASSGNGGPTAKNIQYF.

This chain uses TRBV7-6 with TRBJ1-5; no firm D call. This CDR3 spans 15 amino acids. Germline V CDR1 and CDR2: SGHVS, FNYEAQ. Trimming left V 2 bases short and J 5 bases short, with 13 bases between. Here the CDR3 DNA reads TGTGCCAGCAGCTTATCCCCGGCTGTCGATCAGCCCCAGCATTTT. Translating it yields CASSLSPAVDQPQHF.

The chain couples TRBV5-4 to TRBJ2-1; 11 bases fit TRBD2. Germline CDR1 and CDR2: SGHNT and YYREEE (reference sequence). V was pared by 0 bases and J by 4 bases, with 6 bases of the junction left unmatched. This CDR3 has 17 residues. The CDR3 DNA is TGTGCCAGCAGCTTGGAGGCTAGCGGGGGGAGGTACAATGAGCAGTTCTTC. This codes for CASSLEASGGRYNEQFF.

Only a few counts were recorded for this clonotype. V and J are TRBV25-1 and TRBJ2-1; 8 bases align to TRBD2. Germline CDR1 MGHDK, CDR2 SYGVNS. The CDR3 consists of 15 residues. J gave up 8 bases and V 1 base, and 7 bases lay outside the gene matches. The chain's CDR3 is CASSESGLGRYEQFF. The CDR3 nucleotides read TGTGCCAGCAGTGAATCGGGACTAGGGCGCTATGAGCAGTTCTTC.

The V call is TRBV12-3 or TRBV12-4, the J call TRBJ2-3; the match to TRBD2 covers 14 bases. The CDR3 has 16 amino acids. After removal of 4 bases from V and 4 bases from J, the junction contained 4 bases not matched to a gene. Written as DNA, the CDR3 is TGTGCCAGCAGTTCCCGACTAGCGGGGGGGCCAGATACGCAGTATTTT. Its protein is CASSSRLAGGPDTQYF.

The V call is TRBV5-1, the J call TRBJ1-1, with 11 nucleotides matching TRBD1. This CDR3 has 15 amino acids. The germline gives CDR1 SGHRS, CDR2 YFSETQ. V was clipped by 2 bases and J by 5 bases; unmatched bases: 5. As DNA, the CDR3 is TGCGCCAGCAGCTTAACCGGGACAGGGGGAACTGAAGCTTTCTTT. Encoded protein: CASSLTGTGGTEAFF.

In its sample, this clonotype was seen a few times. The chain couples TRBV15 to TRBJ2-3; no definite D call. Trimming took off 5 bases at V and 0 bases at J, with 12 bases between the two ends. The CDR3 totals 15 residues. The germline CDR1 and CDR2 sequences are LNHNV and YYDKDF (reference sequence). DNA for the CDR3: TGTGCCACCAGCTCCAGACCCTCTAGCACAGATACGCAGTATTTT. This gives the protein CATSSRPSSTDTQYF.

CDR3 sequence (DNA): TGTGCCAGCAGTTATCCCGACAGGGTGACTAGCGGGGGTCTTACATTCACAGATACGCAGTATTTT. Translating it yields CASSYPDRVTSGGLTFTDTQYF. The V and J genes are TRBV6-2 or TRBV6-3 and TRBJ2-3; 12 bases map to TRBD2. Per germline, CDR1 MNHEY and CDR2 SVGEGT. The CDR3 extends over 22 amino acids. Trimming cost V 3 bases and J 2 bases; bases outside gene matches: 21.

V gene TRBV25-1 combines with J gene TRBJ1-1, with TRBD1 as a possible D gene (6 bases). V lost 3 bases, J lost 11 bases, and 19 bases lay in between. There are 14 residues in the CDR3. The germline V gene encodes CDR1 MGHDK and CDR2 SYGVNS. CDR3 amino acids: CASSDLEQGAYAFF. Written as DNA, the CDR3 is TGTGCCAGCAGTGACCTAGAACAGGGAGCTTACGCTTTCTTT.

The chain recombines TRBV20-1 with TRBJ1-1; 11 bases map to TRBD1. Germline CDR1 DFQATT, CDR2 SNEGSKA (reference sequence). This CDR3 is built from 13 residues. The V segment lost 5 bases and the J segment 7 bases; nucleotides outside the gene matches: 6. The CDR3 sequence: CSALDRGQSEAFF. The DNA of the CDR3 is TGCAGTGCTCTGGACAGGGGGCAAAGTGAAGCTTTCTTT.

This clonotype has a handful of counts. The DNA of the CDR3 is TGTGCCAGCAGCCCATACGGGACTAAGGGAGGCTACACCTTC. This sequence encodes CASSPYGTKGGYTF. This sequence joins TRBV7-2 and TRBJ1-2; TRBD1 might be the D (5 bases). Trimming stripped 5 bases from V and 8 bases from J, with 18 bases between. CDR3 length: 14 amino acids. CDR1 SGHTA and CDR2 FQGNSA come from the germline V gene.

V is TRBV5-1 and J is TRBJ2-3; tentative D call: TRBD2 (6 bases). This CDR3 contains 18 residues. V was shortened by 4 bases and J by 6 bases, with 27 bases between the two germline ends. Germline CDR1 is SGHRS and CDR2 is YFSETQ. This chain's CDR3 is CASSPEAGLTDRLDTQYF. CDR3 nucleotides: TGCGCCAGCAGCCCCGAAGCGGGCCTCACCGACCGTCTGGATACGCAGTATTTT.

The chain uses TRBV10-3 and TRBJ2-3, with 8 bases fitting TRBD1. V lost 3 bases, J lost 5 bases, and 1 base stayed unmatched. From germline, CDR1 is ENHRY and CDR2 SYGVKD. The CDR3 contains 13 residues. This CDR3 is CAISDTGGDTQYF. In DNA form, the CDR3 reads TGTGCCATCAGTGATACAGGGGGAGATACGCAGTATTTT.

This clonotype was detected a few times. This chain connects TRBV5-1 to TRBJ1-5; the D gene is possibly TRBD1 (5 bases). Germline V gives CDR1 SGHRS, CDR2 YFSETQ. V was shortened by 2 bases and J by 1 base, with 13 bases between the two germline ends. The CDR3 runs 16 residues. CDR3 region: CASSFSPRDSNQPQHF. CDR3 DNA sequence: TGCGCCAGCAGCTTTTCCCCCCGGGACAGCAATCAGCCCCAGCATTTT. The variable domain in full, with the rest retrieved from reference TRBV5-1 and TRBJ1-5, is KAGVTQTPRYLIKTRGQQVTLSCSPISGHRSVSWYQQTPGQGLQFLFEYFSETQRNKGNFPGRFSGRQFSNSRSEMNVSTLELGDSALYLCASSFSPRDSNQPQHFGDGTRLSIL.

The rearrangement joins TRBV7-6 to TRBJ1-1; D remains ambiguous. This CDR3 contains 15 residues. Germline loops: CDR1 SGHVS, CDR2 FNYEAQ. The ends were cut back, 1 base at V and 4 bases at J, with 13 bases in the middle. The chain's CDR3 is CASSLGRAVGTEAFF. The CDR3 DNA reads as TGTGCCAGCAGCTTAGGTAGGGCTGTGGGCACTGAAGCTTTCTTT.